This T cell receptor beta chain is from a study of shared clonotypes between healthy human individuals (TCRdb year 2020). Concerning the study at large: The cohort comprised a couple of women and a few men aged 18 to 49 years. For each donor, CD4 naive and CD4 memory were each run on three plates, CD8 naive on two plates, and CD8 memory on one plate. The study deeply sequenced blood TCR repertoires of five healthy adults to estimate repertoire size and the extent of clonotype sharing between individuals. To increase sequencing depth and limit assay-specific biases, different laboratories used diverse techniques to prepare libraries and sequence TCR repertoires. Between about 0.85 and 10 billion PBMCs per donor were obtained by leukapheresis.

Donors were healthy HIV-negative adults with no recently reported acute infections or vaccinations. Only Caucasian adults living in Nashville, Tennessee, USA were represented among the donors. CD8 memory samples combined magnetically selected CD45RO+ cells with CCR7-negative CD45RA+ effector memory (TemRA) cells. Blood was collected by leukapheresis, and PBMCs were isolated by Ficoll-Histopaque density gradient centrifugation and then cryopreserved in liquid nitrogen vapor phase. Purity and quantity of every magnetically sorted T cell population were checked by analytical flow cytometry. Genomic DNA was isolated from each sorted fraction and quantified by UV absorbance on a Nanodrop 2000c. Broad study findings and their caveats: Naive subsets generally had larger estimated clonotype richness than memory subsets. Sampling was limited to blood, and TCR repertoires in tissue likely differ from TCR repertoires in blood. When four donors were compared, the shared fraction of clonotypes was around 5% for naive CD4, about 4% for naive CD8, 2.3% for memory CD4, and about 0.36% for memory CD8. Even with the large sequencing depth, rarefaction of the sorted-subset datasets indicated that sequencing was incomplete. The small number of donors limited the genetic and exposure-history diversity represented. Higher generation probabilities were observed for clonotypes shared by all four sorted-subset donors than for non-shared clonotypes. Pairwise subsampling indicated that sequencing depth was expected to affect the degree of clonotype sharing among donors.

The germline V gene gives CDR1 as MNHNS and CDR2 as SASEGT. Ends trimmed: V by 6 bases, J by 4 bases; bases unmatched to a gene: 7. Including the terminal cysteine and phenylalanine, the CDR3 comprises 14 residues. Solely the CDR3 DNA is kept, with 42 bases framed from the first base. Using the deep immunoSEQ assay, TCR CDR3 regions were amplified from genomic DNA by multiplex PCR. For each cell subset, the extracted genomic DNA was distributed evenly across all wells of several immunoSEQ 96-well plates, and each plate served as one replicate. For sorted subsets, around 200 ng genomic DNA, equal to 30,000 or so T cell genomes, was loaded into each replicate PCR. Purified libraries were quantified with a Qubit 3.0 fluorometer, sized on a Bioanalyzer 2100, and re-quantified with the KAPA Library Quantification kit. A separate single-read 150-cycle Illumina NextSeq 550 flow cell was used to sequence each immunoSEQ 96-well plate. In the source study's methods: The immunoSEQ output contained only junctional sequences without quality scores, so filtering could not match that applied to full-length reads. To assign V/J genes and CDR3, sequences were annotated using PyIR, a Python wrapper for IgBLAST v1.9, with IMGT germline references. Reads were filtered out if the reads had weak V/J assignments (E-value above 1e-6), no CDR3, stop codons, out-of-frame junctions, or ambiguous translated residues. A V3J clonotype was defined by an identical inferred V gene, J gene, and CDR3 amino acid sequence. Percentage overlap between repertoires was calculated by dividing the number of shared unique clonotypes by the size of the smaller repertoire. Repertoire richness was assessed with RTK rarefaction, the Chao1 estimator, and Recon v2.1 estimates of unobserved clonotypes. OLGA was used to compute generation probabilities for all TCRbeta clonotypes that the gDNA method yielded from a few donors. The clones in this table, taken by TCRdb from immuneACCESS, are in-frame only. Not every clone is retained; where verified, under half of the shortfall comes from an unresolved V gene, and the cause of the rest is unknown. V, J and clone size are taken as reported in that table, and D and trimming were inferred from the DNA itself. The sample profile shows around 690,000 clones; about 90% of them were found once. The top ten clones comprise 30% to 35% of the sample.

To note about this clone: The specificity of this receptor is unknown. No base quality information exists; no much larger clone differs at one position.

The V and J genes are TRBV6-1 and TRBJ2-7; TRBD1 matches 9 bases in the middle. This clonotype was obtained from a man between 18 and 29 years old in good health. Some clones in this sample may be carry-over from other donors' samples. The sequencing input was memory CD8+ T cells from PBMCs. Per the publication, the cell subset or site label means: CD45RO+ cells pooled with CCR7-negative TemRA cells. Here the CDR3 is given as CASSHSTGGYEQYF. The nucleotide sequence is TGTGCCAGCAGCCATTCGACAGGGGGGTACGAGCAGTACTTC.